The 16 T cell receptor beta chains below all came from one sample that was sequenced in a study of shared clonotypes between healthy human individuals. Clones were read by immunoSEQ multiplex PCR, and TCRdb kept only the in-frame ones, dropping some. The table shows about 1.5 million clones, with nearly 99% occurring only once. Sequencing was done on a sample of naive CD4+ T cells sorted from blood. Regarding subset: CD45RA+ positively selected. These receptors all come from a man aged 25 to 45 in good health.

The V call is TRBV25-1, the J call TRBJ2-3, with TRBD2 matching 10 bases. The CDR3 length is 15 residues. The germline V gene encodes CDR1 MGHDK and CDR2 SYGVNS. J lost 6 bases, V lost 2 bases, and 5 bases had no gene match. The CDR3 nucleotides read TGTGCCAGCAGTGAACTCCTAGCGGGAGTTGATACGCAGTATTTT. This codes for CASSELLAGVDTQYF.

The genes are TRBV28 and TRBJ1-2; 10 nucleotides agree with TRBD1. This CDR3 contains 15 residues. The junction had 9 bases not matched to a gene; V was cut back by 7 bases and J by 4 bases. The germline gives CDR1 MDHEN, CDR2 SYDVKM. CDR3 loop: CASTSGTGVLYGYTF. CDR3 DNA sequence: TGTGCCAGCACCTCCGGGACAGGGGTTCTCTATGGCTACACCTTC.

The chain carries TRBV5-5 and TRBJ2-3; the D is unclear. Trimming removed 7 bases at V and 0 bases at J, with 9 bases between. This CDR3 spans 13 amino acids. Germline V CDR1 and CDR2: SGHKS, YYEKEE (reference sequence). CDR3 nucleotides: TGTGCCAGCCTAAGAGGTAGCACAGATACGCAGTATTTT. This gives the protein CASLRGSTDTQYF.

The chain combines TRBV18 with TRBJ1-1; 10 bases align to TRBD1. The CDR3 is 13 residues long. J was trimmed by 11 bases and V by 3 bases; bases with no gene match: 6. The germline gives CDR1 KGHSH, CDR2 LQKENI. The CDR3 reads CASSPTGGSGAFF. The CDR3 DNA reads TGTGCCAGCTCACCGACAGGGGGCTCGGGGGCTTTCTTT. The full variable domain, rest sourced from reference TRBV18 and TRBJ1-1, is NAGVMQNPRHLVRRRGQEARLRCSPMKGHSHVYWYRQLPEEGLKFMVYLQKENIIDESGMPKERFSAEFPKEGPSILRIQQVVRGDSAAYFCASSPTGGSGAFFGQGTRLTVV.

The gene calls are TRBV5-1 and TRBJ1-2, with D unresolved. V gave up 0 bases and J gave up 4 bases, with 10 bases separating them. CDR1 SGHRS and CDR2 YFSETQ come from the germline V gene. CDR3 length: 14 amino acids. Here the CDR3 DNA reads TGCGCCAGCAGCTTGGGTGGGGTCGCCTATGGCTACACCTTC. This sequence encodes CASSLGGVAYGYTF.

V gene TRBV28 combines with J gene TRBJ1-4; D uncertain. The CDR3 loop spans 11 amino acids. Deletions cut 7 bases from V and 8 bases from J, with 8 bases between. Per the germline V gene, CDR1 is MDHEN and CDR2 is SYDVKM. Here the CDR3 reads CASKSGEKLFF. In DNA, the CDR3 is TGTGCCAGCAAGTCGGGGGAAAAACTGTTTTTT.

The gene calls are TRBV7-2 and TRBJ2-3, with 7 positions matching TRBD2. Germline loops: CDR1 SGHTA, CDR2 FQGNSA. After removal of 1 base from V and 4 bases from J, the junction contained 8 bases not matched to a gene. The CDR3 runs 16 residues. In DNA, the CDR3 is TGTGCCAGCAGCTTAGGGCGTCTAGCGGCGTCAGATACGCAGTATTTT. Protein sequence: CASSLGRLAASDTQYF.

The CDR3 sequence is CASSRTDSYEQYF. The CDR3 coding sequence is TGCGCCAGCAGCCGAACGGACAGCTACGAGCAGTACTTC. This chain uses TRBV4-1 with TRBJ2-7; a possible D gene is TRBD1 (6 bases). Germline CDR1 and CDR2: MGHRA and YSYEKL. Between the trimmed V and J ends, which lost 4 bases and 3 bases, there was a span of 10 bases. The CDR3 totals 13 residues.

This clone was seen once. The chain's CDR3 is CASSGSPYNEQFF. The CDR3 DNA sequence: TGCGCCAGCAGCGGGAGCCCCTACAATGAGCAGTTCTTC. V gene TRBV4-1 combines with J gene TRBJ2-1, with D possibly being TRBD2 (5 bases). CDR3 length: 13 residues. V dropped 5 bases and J dropped 2 bases, with 7 bases sitting between them. The germline gives CDR1 MGHRA, CDR2 YSYEKL.

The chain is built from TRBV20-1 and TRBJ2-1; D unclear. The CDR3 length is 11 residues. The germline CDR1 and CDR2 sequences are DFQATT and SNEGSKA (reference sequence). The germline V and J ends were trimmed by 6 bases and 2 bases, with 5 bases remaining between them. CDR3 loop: CSATAYNEQFF. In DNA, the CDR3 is TGCAGTGCCACCGCCTACAATGAGCAGTTCTTC.

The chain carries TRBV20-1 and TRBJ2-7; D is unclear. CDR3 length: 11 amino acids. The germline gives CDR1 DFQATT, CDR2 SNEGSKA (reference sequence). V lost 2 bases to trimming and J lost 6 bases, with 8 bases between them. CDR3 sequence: CSARSISEQYF. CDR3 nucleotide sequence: TGCAGTGCTAGAAGTATCTCCGAGCAGTACTTC.

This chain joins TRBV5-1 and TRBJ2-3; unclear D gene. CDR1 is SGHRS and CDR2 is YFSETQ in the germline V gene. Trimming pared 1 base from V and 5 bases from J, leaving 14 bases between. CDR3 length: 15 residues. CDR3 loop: CASSLIPQDGDTQYF. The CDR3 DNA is TGCGCCAGCAGCTTGATCCCTCAGGACGGAGATACGCAGTATTTT.

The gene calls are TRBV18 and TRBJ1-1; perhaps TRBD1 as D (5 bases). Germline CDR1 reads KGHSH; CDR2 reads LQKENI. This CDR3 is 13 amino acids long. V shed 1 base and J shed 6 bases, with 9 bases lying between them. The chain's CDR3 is CASSPLQQAEAFF. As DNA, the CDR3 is TGTGCCAGCTCACCACTTCAACAGGCTGAAGCTTTCTTT. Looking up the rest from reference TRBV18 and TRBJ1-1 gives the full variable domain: NAGVMQNPRHLVRRRGQEARLRCSPMKGHSHVYWYRQLPEEGLKFMVYLQKENIIDESGMPKERFSAEFPKEGPSILRIQQVVRGDSAAYFCASSPLQQAEAFFGQGTRLTVV.

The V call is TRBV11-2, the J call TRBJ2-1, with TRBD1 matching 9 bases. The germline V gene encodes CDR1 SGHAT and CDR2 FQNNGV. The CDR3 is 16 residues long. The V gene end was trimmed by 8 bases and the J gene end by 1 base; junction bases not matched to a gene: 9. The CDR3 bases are TGTGCCAGCGCTCCCCCGGGACAGGGTTCCTACAATGAGCAGTTCTTC. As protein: CASAPPGQGSYNEQFF.

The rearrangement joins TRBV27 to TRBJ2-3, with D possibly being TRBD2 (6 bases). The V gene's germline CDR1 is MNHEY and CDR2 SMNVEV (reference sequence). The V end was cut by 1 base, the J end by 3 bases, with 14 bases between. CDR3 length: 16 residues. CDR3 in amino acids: CASSLYGGTGTDTQYF. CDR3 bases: TGTGCCAGCAGTTTATATGGGGGGACCGGAACAGATACGCAGTATTTT.

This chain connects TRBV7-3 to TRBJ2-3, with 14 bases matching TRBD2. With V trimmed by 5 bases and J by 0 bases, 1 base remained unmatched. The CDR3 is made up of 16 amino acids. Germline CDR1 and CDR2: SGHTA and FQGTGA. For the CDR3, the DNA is TGTGCCAGCAGCCGGACTAGCGGGAGGAGCACAGATACGCAGTATTTT. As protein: CASSRTSGRSTDTQYF.